The 3 T cell receptor beta chains below were found in one sample sequenced in a study of patients and donors after allogeneic stem cell transplantation. TCRdb re-derived calls from the RT-PCR reads in MiXCR, one entry per CDR3 protein. The data hold 84,000 or so distinct CDR3 sequences, with about 48% observed a single time. Sample: blood, either unsorted or a sorted T cell fraction (not recorded which). The receptors here all came from a human donor who was either an allogeneic HSCT recipient or a stem cell or donor lymphocyte infusion donor (not recorded which). It is not recorded whose cells these are; they may come from a transplant donor.

The rearrangement uses TRBV29-1 and TRBJ2-1; no clear D gene. Trimming left V 8 bases short and J 7 bases short, with 15 bases between. The CDR3 has 12 residues. Germline V gene sequence: CDR1 SQVTM, CDR2 ANQGSEA. The CDR3 sequence is CSSGRAGNEQFF. As DNA, the CDR3 is TGCAGCTCCGGAAGAGCCGGGAATGAGCAGTTCTTC.

This clonotype was found a few times. The CDR3 reads CSADGTGAEKLFF. In nucleotides, the CDR3 is TGCAGCGCAGACGGGACAGGGGCGGAAAAACTGTTTTTT. The chain employs TRBV29-1 and TRBJ1-4; 10 positions agree with TRBD1. Looked up from germline, CDR1 is SQVTM and CDR2 is ANQGSEA. Trimming took 7 bases from V and 8 from J; bases not matched to a gene: 7. The length of the CDR3 is 13 residues.

This clonotype was seen a few times. The CDR3 DNA follows: TGTGCCAGCAGTTTTGACGACTTAGGGGGGCGAGGAGGCACCATATATTTT. Its translation: CASSFDDLGGRGGTIYF. The chain combines TRBV28 with TRBJ1-3; D is perhaps TRBD1 (6 bases). The germline CDR1 and CDR2 sequences are MDHEN and SYDVKM. The CDR3 has 17 amino acids. The V and J ends lost 3 bases and 9 bases respectively, with 24 bases between them.